Below, 27 T cell receptor beta chains from the same sample are listed, as sequenced in a study of blood T cells in healthy people across ages. With a J-beta primer mix and a sample-barcoded 5' primer, a second PCR ran roughly 6 to 11 cycles. TCRdb processed the 5' RACE reads anew with MiXCR; each CDR3 protein has one entry. The sample lists about 640,000 distinct CDR3 sequences, approximately 30% seen once, with 15% to 19% in the top ten. Source material: blood. Receptor source: a woman aged 80 or over in good health.

Regarding this clonotype: Given a much more abundant clone one base away, this may be a read error. The CDR3 bases are TGTGCCAGCAGTCCGCCAGGGGGTTATCGCTACACCTTC. This gives the protein CASSPPGGYRYTF. The V and J genes are TRBV12-3 or TRBV12-4 and TRBJ1-2; 7 nucleotides align to TRBD1. CDR3 size: 13 residues. The trim removed 5 bases at V and 9 bases at J, leaving 9 bases unmatched.

This clonotype has more than one count but fewer than ten. The rearrangement joins TRBV6-5 to TRBJ2-5; 9 bases line up with TRBD1. J gave up 7 bases and V 4 bases, and 10 bases lay outside the gene matches. This CDR3 comprises 15 residues. Germline V gives CDR1 MNHEY, CDR2 SVGAGI. Written as DNA, the CDR3 is TGTGCCAGCAGTTCCAAGAGGGGACAGGGAGGGACCCAGTACTTC. This sequence encodes CASSSKRGQGGTQYF.

As regards this clonotype: This may come from a read error, since a much larger clone is one base off. The V and J genes are TRBV3-1 and TRBJ2-4; D is perhaps TRBD2 (5 bases). The DNA end favors TRBJ2-5, so the J call may be wrong. The CDR3 covers 15 residues. Germline CDR1 reads LGHDT; CDR2 reads YNNKEL (reference sequence). The CDR3, as DNA: TGTGCCAGCAGCCCTAGAGCGGCGTGTCAAGAGACCCAGTACTTC. Residues: CASSPRAACQETQYF.

This clonotype was picked up a small number of times. This sequence joins TRBV6-2 or TRBV6-3 and TRBJ2-1; no firm D call. The V and J ends lost 6 bases and 6 bases respectively, with 15 bases between them. Looked up from germline, CDR1 is MNHEY and CDR2 is SVGEGT. CDR3 length: 14 residues. Written as DNA, the CDR3 is TGTGCCAGCAGGGATCCGGGCAACTCCAATGAGCAGTTCTTC. As protein: CASRDPGNSNEQFF.

V gene TRBV20-1 combines with J gene TRBJ2-5; D gene ambiguous. Trimming stripped 7 bases from V and 3 bases from J, with 12 bases between. Germline lookup yields CDR1 DFQATT and CDR2 SNEGSKA (reference sequence). The CDR3 spans 12 residues. CDR3 loop: CSVAGWEETQYF. The CDR3 bases are TGCAGTGTGGCTGGGTGGGAAGAGACCCAGTACTTC.

The chain recombines TRBV5-1 with TRBJ2-3, with 7 nucleotides matching TRBD1. Germline V gives CDR1 SGHRS, CDR2 YFSETQ. CDR3 length: 15 residues. Germline trimming cut 0 bases from V and 4 bases from J; bases unmatched to any gene: 5. CDR3 in amino acids: CASSLAVGGADTQYF. The CDR3 region has the DNA TGCGCCAGCAGCTTGGCCGTAGGGGGCGCAGATACGCAGTATTTT.

This clonotype occurred a few times. The V and J genes are TRBV25-1 and TRBJ1-1; D is unresolved. Trimming shortened V by 5 bases and J by 4 bases, and 14 bases separated the two germline ends. CDR1 is MGHDK and CDR2 is SYGVNS in the germline V gene. The CDR3 length is 14 residues. The CDR3 DNA reads as TGTGCCAGCAGTCCCCTCCGGGGTGTCACTGAAGCTTTCTTT. Its translation is CASSPLRGVTEAFF.

This clonotype was recorded many times. This sequence joins TRBV6-2 or TRBV6-3 and TRBJ1-2; 12 positions agree with TRBD1. Germline V gene data show CDR1 as MNHEY and CDR2 as SVGEGT. The ends lost 4 bases at V and 5 bases at J; junction bases unmatched: 20. CDR3 size: 20 residues. The DNA for the CDR3 is TGTGCCAGCAGTTCCATGAACCCCGGGACAGGGGGCCGTGGACCGTATGGCTACACCTTC. Protein: CASSSMNPGTGGRGPYGYTF.

The table lists this clonotype with many counts. The J gene is TRBJ2-7, the V gene TRBV6-2 or TRBV6-3; D is possibly TRBD2 (6 bases). CDR1 and CDR2 (germline): MNHEY, SVGEGT. The CDR3 spans 13 residues. Between the trimmed V and J ends, which lost 5 bases and 1 base, there was a span of 9 bases. CDR3 DNA sequence: TGTGCCAGCAGTGGTGGGGGGTCCTACGAGCAGTACTTC. This gives the protein CASSGGGSYEQYF.

About this clonotype: Being one base from a much bigger clone, this may be a read error. The genes are TRBV29-1 and TRBJ2-5, with TRBD2 matching over 15 bases. Per germline, CDR1 SQVTM and CDR2 ANQGSEA. CDR3 length: 15 amino acids. The junction had 9 bases not matched to a gene; V was cut back by 2 bases and J by 11 bases. The CDR3 reads CSVERGTSGGNEQYF. In nucleotides, the CDR3 is TGCAGCGTTGAACGCGGGACTAGCGGGGGGAATGAGCAGTACTTC.

This clonotype was picked up many times. J is TRBJ2-6 and V is TRBV28, with a possible D match to TRBD2 (6 bases). CDR3 length equals 18 residues. Germline V gene lookup returns CDR1 MDHEN and CDR2 SYDVKM. V lost 6 bases and J 2 bases, leaving 20 bases between the germline ends. Written as DNA, the CDR3 is TGTGCCAGCAGCCCCCCCCGGGGGTCGTTTGCTGGGGCCAACGTCCTGACTTTC. Translation gives CASSPPRGSFAGANVLTF.

The chain combines TRBV2 with TRBJ1-1; D is unresolved. The CDR3 is made up of 13 amino acids. Looked up from germline, CDR1 is SNHLY and CDR2 is FYNNEI. V was pared by 10 bases and J by 2 bases, with 14 bases between. CDR3 nucleotide sequence: TGTGCCAACAAAGTGAGAGTTAACACTGAAGCTTTCTTT. Its translation is CANKVRVNTEAFF. Full variable domain (remainder filled in from reference TRBV2 and TRBJ1-1): EPEVTQTPSHQVTQMGQEVILRCVPISNHLYFYWYRQILGQKVEFLVSFYNNEISEKSEIFDDQFSVERPDGSNFTLKIRSTKLEDSAMYFCANKVRVNTEAFFGQGTRLTVV.

This clonotype has at least ten counts. V usage is TRBV6-5 and J usage is TRBJ1-1; D unclear. The CDR3 contains 13 residues. Germline V CDR1 and CDR2: MNHEY, SVGAGI. Trimming removed 2 bases at V and 3 bases at J, with 7 bases between. This CDR3 reads CASSYTDDTEAFF. The CDR3 DNA reads as TGTGCCAGCAGTTACACGGACGACACTGAAGCTTTCTTT.

A word on this clonotype: A single base separates this from a much larger clone, so it may be a read error. V is TRBV3-1 and J is TRBJ1-1; D gene unclear. Germline lookup yields CDR1 LGHDT and CDR2 YNNKEL (reference sequence). The CDR3 loop spans 14 amino acids. The CDR3 loop reads CAGSPPGRYTEAFF. The DNA for the CDR3 is TGTGCCGGCAGCCCCCCCGGCCGCTACACTGAAGCTTTCTTT.

The chain combines TRBV12-3 or TRBV12-4 with TRBJ2-2; no firm D call. The CDR3 runs to 14 residues. Deletions cut 4 bases from V and 7 bases from J, with 13 bases between. In nucleotides, the CDR3 is TGTGCCAGCAGTTCTAGACCCCCTTACGGGGAGCTGTTTTTT. This encodes CASSSRPPYGELFF.

This rearrangement joins TRBV7-9 to TRBJ2-7, with 11 nucleotides matching TRBD1. This CDR3 is 18 amino acids long. Germline V CDR1 and CDR2: SEHNR, FQNEAQ (reference sequence). V dropped 4 bases and J dropped 7; count of bases not matched to a gene: 18. The CDR3 spells CASSSDRGRRGSYNEQYF. DNA for the CDR3: TGTGCCAGCAGCTCGGACAGGGGGCGTAGAGGATCCTACAATGAGCAGTACTTC.

This clonotype was observed many times. The V call is TRBV20-1, the J call TRBJ1-2, with D hard to call. Trimming pared 6 bases from V and 7 bases from J, leaving 12 bases between. CDR1 DFQATT and CDR2 SNEGSKA come from the germline V gene (reference sequence). This CDR3 region has 11 residues. CDR3 residues: CSASGGGGYTF. CDR3 coding DNA: TGCAGTGCGTCCGGAGGCGGTGGCTACACCTTC.

In this sample, this clonotype turned up many times. The rearrangement joins TRBV20-1 to TRBJ1-2; no clear D gene. Trimming cost V 6 bases and J 7 bases, with 12 bases left between them. This CDR3 region has 11 residues. Germline V gene data show CDR1 as DFQATT and CDR2 as SNEGSKA (reference sequence). CDR3 residues: CSAQLGGGYTF. CDR3 sequence (DNA): TGCAGTGCACAACTGGGAGGTGGCTACACCTTC.

In its sample, this clonotype was seen many times. The J gene is TRBJ2-1, the V gene TRBV2; D is unclear. The V gene's germline CDR1 is SNHLY and CDR2 FYNNEI. The CDR3 has 12 residues. The V and J ends lost 6 bases and 10 bases respectively, with 13 bases between them. This CDR3 reads CASRKGGTEQFF. CDR3 nucleotides: TGTGCCAGCAGGAAGGGCGGAACGGAGCAGTTCTTC. The full variable domain, in which reference TRBV2 and TRBJ2-1 provide the parts outside the CDR3, is EPEVTQTPSHQVTQMGQEVILRCVPISNHLYFYWYRQILGQKVEFLVSFYNNEISEKSEIFDDQFSVERPDGSNFTLKIRSTKLEDSAMYFCASRKGGTEQFFGPGTRLTVL.

A note on this clonotype: A read error may explain this, as a much larger clone is one base away. The chain links TRBV2 to TRBJ2-7; D not resolved. This CDR3 has 12 residues. Germline V CDR1 and CDR2: SNHLY, FYNNEI. The CDR3 bases are TGTGCCGGCAGTGAGGACCTCTACGAGCAGTACTTC. Translated, it gives CAGSEDLYEQYF.

This clonotype has a count of ten or more. The chain has TRBV30 and TRBJ2-7; tentatively, D is TRBD2 (5 bases). Trimming left V 0 bases short and J 0 bases short, with 12 bases between. Germline V CDR1 and CDR2: GTSNPN, SVGIG (reference sequence). The CDR3 runs to 15 residues. The CDR3 loop reads CAWSVTGLPSYEQYF. CDR3 DNA: TGTGCCTGGAGTGTAACCGGACTTCCCTCCTACGAGCAGTACTTC.

This clonotype was seen only a few times. A much larger clone lies one base from this, so it may be a read error. V is TRBV6-5 and J is TRBJ1-1; possible D gene TRBD1, 5 bases. Germline V gene lookup returns CDR1 MNHEY and CDR2 SVGAGI. V dropped 2 bases and J dropped 1 base, with 11 bases sitting between them. This CDR3 comprises 15 residues. The CDR3 reads CASSYRGQSNTEAFF. The CDR3 DNA is TGTGCCAGCAGTTACAGGGGCCAGTCGAACACTGAAGCTTTCTTT.

This clonotype was counted many times. The chain uses TRBV3-1 and TRBJ2-5; perhaps TRBD2 as D (6 bases). Germline V lookup: CDR1 LGHDT, CDR2 YNNKEL (reference sequence). V gave up 0 bases and J gave up 5 bases, with 10 bases separating them. The CDR3 length is 14 residues. The CDR3 nucleotides are TGTGCCAGCAGCCAAGAAGAGGCGGGGGAGACCCAGTACTTC. Translating gives CASSQEEAGETQYF.

Turning to this clonotype: A much larger clone differs by one base, so this may be a read error. The chain couples TRBV28 to TRBJ2-5; D ambiguous. V was cut by 6 bases and J by 1 base, with 12 bases left in between. Per the germline V gene, CDR1 is MDHEN and CDR2 is SYDVKM. The CDR3 contains 14 residues. As DNA, the CDR3 is TGTGCCAGCAGCCCTCTTCCTACCCAAGAGACCCAGTACTTC. Encoded protein: CASSPLPTQETQYF. Using reference TRBV28 and TRBJ2-5 for the parts outside the CDR3, the full variable domain is DVKVTQSSRYLVKRTGEKVFLECVQDMDHENMFWYRQDPGLGLRLIYFSYDVKMKEKGDIPEGYSVSREKKERFSLILESASTNQTSMYLCASSPLPTQETQYFGPGTRLLVL.

This clonotype occurred a few times. Given a much more abundant clone one base away, this may be a read error. The chain uses TRBV9 and TRBJ1-2; maybe TRBD1 (6 bases). Germline loops: CDR1 SGDLS, CDR2 YYNGEE. The CDR3 covers 13 residues. V gave up 3 bases and J gave up 3 bases, with 9 bases separating them. CDR3 amino acids: CASSATGYYGYTF. CDR3 nucleotide sequence: TGTGCCAGCAGCGCGACAGGATACTATGGCTACACCTTC.

A note on this clonotype: It may be a read error: a sequence one base away is much more abundant. The chain carries TRBV7-3 and TRBJ2-7, with D unclear. The germline gives CDR1 SGHTA, CDR2 FQGTGA. This CDR3 contains 13 residues. Trimming shortened V by 2 bases and J by 5 bases, and 10 bases separated the two germline ends. The CDR3: CASSLGPEDEQYF. The DNA for the CDR3 is TGTGCCAGCAGCTTAGGGCCAGAGGACGAGCAGTACTTC.

This clonotype was seen ten or more times. The chain employs TRBV5-6 and TRBJ1-2, with TRBD1 matching 8 bases. Trimming cost V 4 bases and J 12 bases; bases outside gene matches: 8. This CDR3 has 12 amino acids. Germline V gives CDR1 SGHDT, CDR2 YYEEEE. In DNA, the CDR3 is TGTGCCAGCAGCCTGACGGACAGGGACCACACCTTC. It yields the protein CASSLTDRDHTF.